A selection of T cell receptor beta chains follows, all from one sample in a study of cytomegalovirus exposure and HLA in healthy donors. Only in-frame clones appear in the TCRdb table, and some are missing; sequencing was by immunoSEQ multiplex PCR. The sample yields fewer than 90,000 clones, around 82% seen once. The specimen sequenced was PBMCs. The receptors derive from a woman between 18 and 29 years old in good health and CMV-seropositive. CDR3s include the opening cysteine and the closing phenylalanine or tryptophan. D genes are given only for firm matches. The size of a clone is reported for some rows only, either as once, few or many, or as a class for expanded clones.

v_call	clone_size	j_call	d_call	cdr3_nt	cdr3_aa
TRBV6-6	NA	TRBJ1-1	NA	TGTGCCAGCAGTAGGAGCTCGAACACTGAAGCTTTCTTT	CASSRSSNTEAFF
TRBV5-4	NA	TRBJ1-1	NA	TGTGCCAGCAGCTACAGCCTTCCGAACACTGAAGCTTTCTTT	CASSYSLPNTEAFF
TRBV16	NA	TRBJ1-1	NA	TGTGCCAGCAGCCAATCGAGTCCCCAGGTGGGCACTGAAGCTTTCTTT	CASSQSSPQVGTEAFF
TRBV10-2	NA	TRBJ2-4	NA	TGCGCCAGCAGTGAGGGGCGGGCCGAAAACATTCAGTACTTC	CASSEGRAENIQYF
TRBV2	NA	TRBJ2-2	NA	TGTGCCAGCAGTGAAGGACGGGACACCGGGGAGCTGTTTTTT	CASSEGRDTGELFF
TRBV28	once	TRBJ2-7	NA	TGTGCCAGCAGACCGGGACACCTATACGAGCAGTACTTC	CASRPGHLYEQYF
TRBV5-1	NA	TRBJ1-1	NA	TGCGCCAGCAGCTTCGGAGCTTTCTTT	CASSFGAFF
TRBV30	once	TRBJ2-1	TRBD1	TGTGCCTGGAGTAAGGAACAGGGGTCATACAATGAGCAGTTCTTC	CAWSKEQGSYNEQFF
TRBV4-1	NA	TRBJ1-6	NA	TGCGCCAGCAGCCCCCGGGGGGCGGTTCGCTCCTATAATTCACCCCTCCACTTT	CASSPRGAVRSYNSPLHF
TRBV10-3	NA	TRBJ1-2	NA	TGTGCCATCAGCACAGGACTAAGGGACTATGGCTACACCTTC	CAISTGLRDYGYTF
TRBV9	NA	TRBJ1-2	NA	TGTGCCAGCAGCCCAAACGCGGGCGACTACACCTTC	CASSPNAGDYTF
TRBV5-6	NA	TRBJ1-5	TRBD1	TGTGCCAGCATTACAGGGGGCGTAAGGGATAGCAATCAGCCCCAGCATTTT	CASITGGVRDSNQPQHF
TRBV5-1	NA	TRBJ2-3	NA	TGCGCCAGCAGCCCGTCCTACGAGGATACGCAGTATTTT	CASSPSYEDTQYF
TRBV2	NA	TRBJ2-5	NA	TGTGCCAGCAGTGAGCAGGGCCCCCAAGAGACCCAGTACTTC	CASSEQGPQETQYF
TRBV7-3	NA	TRBJ1-1	TRBD1	TGTGCCAGCAGCTCTCAAGGACAGGGCGCTGAAGCTTTCTTT	CASSSQGQGAEAFF
TRBV5-6	NA	TRBJ2-5	TRBD2	TGTGCCAGCAGCTCCCCCGGGACTAGCGGGGGGCGAGAGACCCAGTACTTC	CASSSPGTSGGRETQYF
TRBV2	NA	TRBJ1-1	NA	TGTGCCAGACGGGGACACTTGAACACTGAAGCTTTCTTT	CARRGHLNTEAFF
TRBV18	once	TRBJ2-5	NA	TGTGCCAGCTCACCATCGGGTATCTTGGAGACCCAGTACTTC	CASSPSGILETQYF
TRBV18	NA	TRBJ2-5	TRBD2	TGTGCCAGCTCAACGCCGAATAGCGGGCCGGAGACCCAGTACTTC	CASSTPNSGPETQYF
TRBV30	NA	TRBJ1-6	TRBD1	TGTGCCTGGAAGGGACAGGGTCATTCACCCCTCCACTTT	CAWKGQGHSPLHF
TRBV28	NA	TRBJ2-5	NA	TGTGCCAGCAGTTGGGCCGGCACAGGGCAAGAGACCCAGTACTTC	CASSWAGTGQETQYF
TRBV6-4	NA	TRBJ2-1	NA	TGTGCCAGCAGTGACTCGAGCAGGGGAGACTACAATGAGCAGTTCTTC	CASSDSSRGDYNEQFF
TRBV27	NA	TRBJ2-4	NA	TGTGCCAGCAGTTTATGGGGAGGGTCGGGGGCGGCCAAAAACATTCAGTACTTC	CASSLWGGSGAAKNIQYF
TRBV10-2	few	TRBJ2-7	NA	TGCGCCAGCAGTGAGCGGGTCGGTAACTACGAGCAGTACTTC	CASSERVGNYEQYF
TRBV5-1	NA	TRBJ1-1	NA	TGCGCCAGCAGCTTGGATTCGGGGACTGAAGCTTTCTTT	CASSLDSGTEAFF
TRBV6-5	NA	TRBJ2-7	NA	TGTGCCAGCAGTTACTCTAGAGGGAATCACGAGCAGTACTTC	CASSYSRGNHEQYF
TRBV27	NA	TRBJ1-1	NA	TGTGCCAGCACCCTCCGAGGCCGGGGAGGTACTGAAGCTTTCTTT	CASTLRGRGGTEAFF
TRBV19	few	TRBJ2-7	TRBD2	TGTGCCAGTAGTACAGGACTAGCGGGGGGCTCACCTTACGAGCAGTACTTC	CASSTGLAGGSPYEQYF
TRBV5-1	NA	TRBJ2-1	TRBD1	TGCGCCAGCAGCGGACTCCCCGGGACAGGGTTCCCGAGCTCCTACAATGAGCAGTTCTTC	CASSGLPGTGFPSSYNEQFF
TRBV25-1	NA	TRBJ1-6	TRBD1	TGTGCCAGCAGTGAGGGACAGGGACTTAATTCACCCCTCCACTTT	CASSEGQGLNSPLHF
TRBV6-1	few	TRBJ1-6	TRBD1	TGTGCCAGCATGAAGGGACAGGGCGATTCACCCCTCCACTTT	CASMKGQGDSPLHF
TRBV7-9	NA	TRBJ1-3	TRBD1	TGTGCCAGCAGCTCACAGGGGCTGGGAAACACCATATATTTT	CASSSQGLGNTIYF
TRBV11-2	NA	TRBJ1-2	NA	TGTGCCAGCAGCTTAGTCCCCCGGGGCTACACCTTC	CASSLVPRGYTF
TRBV7-2	NA	TRBJ2-7	TRBD2	TGTGCCAGCAGCTTACGTCAACTAGCGGGTATATCCTACGAGCAGTACTTC	CASSLRQLAGISYEQYF
TRBV10-3	NA	TRBJ1-5	NA	TGTGCCATCAGTGACCCGGGTCCCAATCAGCCCCAGCATTTT	CAISDPGPNQPQHF
TRBV18	NA	TRBJ1-4	NA	TGTGCCAGCCGGGGACTCAATGAAAAACTGTTTTTT	CASRGLNEKLFF
TRBV27	NA	TRBJ2-7	TRBD2	TGTGCCAGCAGTTTCCAGGGACTAGCGGCTTTAGAGTACTTC	CASSFQGLAALEYF
TRBV7-6	NA	TRBJ2-3	NA	TGTGCCAGCAGCTTGTATGTCCAGGGCCCTTCCACCACAGATACGCAGTATTTT	CASSLYVQGPSTTDTQYF
TRBV28	medium-sized	TRBJ1-1	NA	TGTGCCAGCAGTTTAGGGAGACGGACTGAAGCTTTCTTT	CASSLGRRTEAFF
TRBV5-1	NA	TRBJ2-2	TRBD1	TGCGCCAGCAGCGCGGGACAGGGAGGCACCGGGGAGCTGTTTTTT	CASSAGQGGTGELFF
TRBV15	NA	TRBJ1-6	NA	TGTGCCACCAGCAGAGAAGATTTGGCAAATTCACCCCTCCACTTT	CATSREDLANSPLHF
TRBV19	NA	TRBJ1-5	NA	TGTGCCACCGTGGGTCGGGGGAATCAGCCCCAGCATTTT	CATVGRGNQPQHF
TRBV6-5	NA	TRBJ2-7	TRBD1	TGTGCCAGCAGTTACCGCCCGCAGGGGGCAGGGGAGCAGTACTTC	CASSYRPQGAGEQYF
TRBV10-3	NA	TRBJ1-5	TRBD1	TGTGCCATCAGCCCGACAGGGAAAAACAATCAGCCCCAGCATTTT	CAISPTGKNNQPQHF
TRBV5-1	few	TRBJ2-7	NA	TGCGCCAGCAGCCACGGGGGGCGCCCCTCCTACGAGCAGTACTTC	CASSHGGRPSYEQYF
TRBV5-6	NA	TRBJ1-5	NA	TGTGCCAGCAGCACCGCACTCGCAAATCAGCCCCAGCATTTT	CASSTALANQPQHF
TRBV4-2	NA	TRBJ2-2	TRBD2	TGTGCCAGCAGCCCTAGACTAGCGGGGGCTACCGGGGAGCTGTTTTTT	CASSPRLAGATGELFF
TRBV5-1	NA	TRBJ1-3	NA	TGCGCCAGCAGCCCGGCAGGGGACTCTGGAAACACCATATATTTT	CASSPAGDSGNTIYF
TRBV30	NA	TRBJ2-7	NA	TGTGCCTGGGACTCAGGAGGAAGATACGAGCAGTACTTC	CAWDSGGRYEQYF
TRBV12-5	NA	TRBJ1-1	NA	TGTGCTAGTGGTTTGGTGGAGGCTGAAGCTTTCTTT	CASGLVEAEAFF
TRBV5-1	NA	TRBJ2-7	NA	TGCGCCAGCAGCTTTTGGACTTCACCAGGCGAGCAGTACTTC	CASSFWTSPGEQYF
TRBV10-3	NA	TRBJ1-1	TRBD1	TGTGCCACCCTATCGACAGGGCCGCGCGCCTCTTTCTTT	CATLSTGPRASFF
TRBV9	NA	TRBJ1-3	NA	TGTGCCAGCAGCGTAGGAAGTGGCAGTTTCTCTGGAAACACCATATATTTT	CASSVGSGSFSGNTIYF
TRBV7-9	once	TRBJ1-1	NA	TGTGCCAGCAGCTTAGCGGGGCAGGGTCTCTCTGAAGCTTTCTTT	CASSLAGQGLSEAFF
TRBV5-6	NA	TRBJ1-1	NA	TGTGCCAGCAGCTTGGACGGGGGGACTGAAGCTTTCTTT	CASSLDGGTEAFF
TRBV7-9	few	TRBJ2-5	NA	TGTGCCAGCAGCTTAGCGGGGACTTTACAAGAGACCCAGTACTTC	CASSLAGTLQETQYF
TRBV10-3	NA	TRBJ2-2	NA	TGTGCCATCAGGCGACAAACTACCGGGGAGCTGTTTTTT	CAIRRQTTGELFF